This entry concerns a single TCR beta chain. What it recognizes is unknown. The data were obtained in a study of T cells in localized non-small cell lung cancer. V lost 5 bases and J lost 2; bases outside the gene matches: 3. CDR3 length equals 15 residues. Germline CDR1 and CDR2: PRHDT and FYEKMQ (reference sequence). Study-wide points: Among the tissues sampled, uninvolved adjacent lung had the highest T cell clonality, above tumor. Higher blood T cell density went with longer overall survival. Out of the top 100 tumor clones, a median approximately 57 were seen in adjacent lung. Analysis by sequencing included only one tumor region, so heterogeneity remains possible.

Assay: immunoSEQ multiplex PCR; the TCRdb copy retains only in-frame clones and omits some. The sample has approximately 10,000 clones; roughly nine tenths are singletons. The rearrangement links TRBV13 to TRBJ2-2; 9 bases agree with TRBD2. The material was peripheral blood, obtained before any cancer treatment. This sequence was found in a male donor aged 60 or over with stage III lung adenocarcinoma. The CDR3 region has the DNA TGTGCCAGCAGCCGACTAGCGGCTAACACCGGGGAGCTGTTTTTT. It translates to CASSRLAANTGELFF.